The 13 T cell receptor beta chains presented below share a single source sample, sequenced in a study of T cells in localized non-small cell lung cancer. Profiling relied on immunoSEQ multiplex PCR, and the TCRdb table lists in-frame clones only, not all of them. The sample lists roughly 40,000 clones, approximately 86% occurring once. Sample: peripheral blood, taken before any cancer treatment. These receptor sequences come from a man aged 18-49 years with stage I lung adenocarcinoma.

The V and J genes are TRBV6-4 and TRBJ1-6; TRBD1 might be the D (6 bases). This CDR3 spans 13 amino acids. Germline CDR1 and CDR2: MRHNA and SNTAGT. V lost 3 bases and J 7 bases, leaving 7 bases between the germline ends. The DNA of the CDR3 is TGTGCCAGCAGTGAGAGGGGGAATTCACCCCTCCACTTT. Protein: CASSERGNSPLHF.

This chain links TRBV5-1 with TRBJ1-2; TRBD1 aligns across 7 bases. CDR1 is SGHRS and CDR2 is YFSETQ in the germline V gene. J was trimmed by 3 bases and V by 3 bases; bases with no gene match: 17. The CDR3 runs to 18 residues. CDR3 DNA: TGCGCCAGCAGCTCAAATACAGGGGAGGGAAGGGCGGACTATGGCTACACCTTC. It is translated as CASSSNTGEGRADYGYTF.

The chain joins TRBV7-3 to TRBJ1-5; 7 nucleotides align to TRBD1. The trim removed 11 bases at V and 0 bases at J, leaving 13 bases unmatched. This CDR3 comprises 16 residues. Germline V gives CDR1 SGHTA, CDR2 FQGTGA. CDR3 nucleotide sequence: TGTGCCCGCGGGGCCGACAGGGCCTATAGCAATCAGCCCCAGCATTTT. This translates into CARGADRAYSNQPQHF. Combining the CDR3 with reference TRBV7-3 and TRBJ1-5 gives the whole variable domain GAGVSQTPSNKVTEKGKYVELRCDPISGHTALYWYRQSLGQGPEFLIYFQGTGAADDSGLPNDRFFAVRPEGSVSTLKIQRTERGDSAVYLCARGADRAYSNQPQHFGDGTRLSIL.

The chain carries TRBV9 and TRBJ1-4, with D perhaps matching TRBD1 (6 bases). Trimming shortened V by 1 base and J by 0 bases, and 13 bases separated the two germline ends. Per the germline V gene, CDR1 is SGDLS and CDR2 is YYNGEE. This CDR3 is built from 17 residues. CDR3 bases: TGTGCCAGCAGCGTATCACAGGGTATCGCAACTAATGAAAAACTGTTTTTT. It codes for CASSVSQGIATNEKLFF.

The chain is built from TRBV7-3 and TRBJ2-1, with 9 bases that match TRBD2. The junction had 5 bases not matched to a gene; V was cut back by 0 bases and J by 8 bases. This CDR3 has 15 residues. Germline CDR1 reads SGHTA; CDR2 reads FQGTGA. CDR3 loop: CASSLTAGGRDEQFF. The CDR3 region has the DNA TGTGCCAGCAGCTTAACCGCGGGGGGGCGCGATGAGCAGTTCTTC. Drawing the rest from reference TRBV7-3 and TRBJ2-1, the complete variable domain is GAGVSQTPSNKVTEKGKYVELRCDPISGHTALYWYRQSLGQGPEFLIYFQGTGAADDSGLPNDRFFAVRPEGSVSTLKIQRTERGDSAVYLCASSLTAGGRDEQFFGPGTRLTVL.

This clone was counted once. As DNA, the CDR3 is TGTGCCAGCAGCTTTTCCCCTAGCGCGAACACCGGGGAGCTGTTTTTT. Protein product: CASSFSPSANTGELFF. V gene TRBV7-3 combines with J gene TRBJ2-2; possible D gene TRBD2, 6 bases. This CDR3 has 16 residues. V was shortened by 3 bases and J by 0 bases, with 11 bases between the two germline ends. Germline CDR1 is SGHTA and CDR2 is FQGTGA.

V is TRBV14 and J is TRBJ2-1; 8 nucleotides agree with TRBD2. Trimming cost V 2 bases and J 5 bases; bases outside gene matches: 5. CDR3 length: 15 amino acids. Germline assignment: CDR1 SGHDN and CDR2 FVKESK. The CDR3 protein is CASSQRGGFNNEQFF. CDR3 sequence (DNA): TGTGCCAGCAGCCAACGGGGGGGCTTTAACAATGAGCAGTTCTTC. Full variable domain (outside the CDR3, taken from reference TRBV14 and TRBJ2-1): EAGVTQFPSHSVIEKGQTVTLRCDPISGHDNLYWYRRVMGKEIKFLLHFVKESKQDESGMPNNRFLAERTGGTYSTLKVQPAELEDSGVYFCASSQRGGFNNEQFFGPGTRLTVL.

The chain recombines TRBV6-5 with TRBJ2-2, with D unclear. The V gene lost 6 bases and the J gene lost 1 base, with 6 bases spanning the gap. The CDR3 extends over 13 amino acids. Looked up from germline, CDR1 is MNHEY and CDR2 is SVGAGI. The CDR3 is CASRNLNTGELFF. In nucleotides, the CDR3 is TGTGCCAGCAGAAATTTGAACACCGGGGAGCTGTTTTTT.

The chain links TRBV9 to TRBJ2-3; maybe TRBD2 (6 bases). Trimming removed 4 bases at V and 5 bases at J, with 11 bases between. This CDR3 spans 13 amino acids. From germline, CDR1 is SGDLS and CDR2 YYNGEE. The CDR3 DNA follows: TGTGCCAGCAGCCTTGGGACTGAAGATACGCAGTATTTT. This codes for CASSLGTEDTQYF.

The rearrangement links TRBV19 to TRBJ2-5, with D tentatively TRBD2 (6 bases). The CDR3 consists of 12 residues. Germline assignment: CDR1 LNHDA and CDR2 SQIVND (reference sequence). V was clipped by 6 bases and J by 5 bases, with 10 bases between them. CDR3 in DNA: TGTGCCAGTAGGGACTACGGGGAGACCCAGTACTTC. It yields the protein CASRDYGETQYF.

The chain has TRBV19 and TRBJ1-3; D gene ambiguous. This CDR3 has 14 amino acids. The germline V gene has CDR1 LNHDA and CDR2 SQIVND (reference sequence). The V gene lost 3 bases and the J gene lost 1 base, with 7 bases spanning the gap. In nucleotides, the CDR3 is TGTGCCAGTAGTATTGGAAGTTCTGGAAACACCATATATTTT. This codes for CASSIGSSGNTIYF.

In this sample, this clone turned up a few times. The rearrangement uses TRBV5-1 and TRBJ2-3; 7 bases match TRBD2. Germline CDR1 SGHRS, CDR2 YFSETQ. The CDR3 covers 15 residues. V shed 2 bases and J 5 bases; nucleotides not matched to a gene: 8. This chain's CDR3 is CASSLNGGTGDTQYF. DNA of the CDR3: TGCGCCAGCAGCTTAAACGGGGGGACGGGAGATACGCAGTATTTT.

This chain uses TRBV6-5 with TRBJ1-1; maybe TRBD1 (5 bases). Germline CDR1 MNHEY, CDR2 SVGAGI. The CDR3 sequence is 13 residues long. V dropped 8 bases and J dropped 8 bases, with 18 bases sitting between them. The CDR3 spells CASLDITHLEAFF. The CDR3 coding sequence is TGTGCCAGCCTGGACATCACCCACTTAGAAGCTTTCTTT.